The 12 T cell receptor beta chains below were found in one sample sequenced in a study of T cell responses to AZD1222 COVID-19 vaccine. Method: immunoSEQ multiplex PCR; TCRdb's copy keeps in-frame clones and lacks some. The sample includes approximately 88,000 clones, approximately 82% of them seen just once. Sample: peripheral blood, taken on day 0 of AZD1222 vaccination. Receptors were obtained from an adult in good health.

The gene calls are TRBV5-4 and TRBJ2-7, with 7 bases matching TRBD2. The CDR3 spans 14 residues. The germline V gene has CDR1 SGHNT and CDR2 YYREEE (reference sequence). V trimming: 4 bases; J trimming: 3 bases; junction bases outside the gene matches: 7. The CDR3 is CASSRWGGVYEQYF. The CDR3 DNA reads as TGTGCCAGCAGCAGATGGGGGGGTGTCTACGAGCAGTACTTC.

Ten or more counts support this clone. The chain carries TRBV29-1 and TRBJ2-7; tentative D call: TRBD1 (5 bases). Trimming took 4 bases from V and 0 from J, leaving 7 bases between them. The CDR3 sequence is 12 residues long. Germline CDR1 SQVTM, CDR2 ANQGSEA. CDR3 sequence: CSVGQFSYEQYF. The CDR3 DNA sequence: TGCAGCGTTGGACAGTTCTCCTACGAGCAGTACTTC.

The chain recombines TRBV18 with TRBJ1-1, with a weak D call TRBD1 (6 bases). The germline gives CDR1 KGHSH, CDR2 LQKENI. CDR3 size: 14 residues. Trimming pared 1 base from V and 2 bases from J, leaving 8 bases between. This CDR3 reads CASSPQGENTEAFF. In nucleotides, the CDR3 is TGTGCCAGCTCACCACAGGGGGAAAACACTGAAGCTTTCTTT.

The chain joins TRBV5-1 to TRBJ1-4; 10 bases agree with TRBD1. Germline-derived CDR1 and CDR2 are SGHRS and YFSETQ. The CDR3 has 15 residues. J lost 4 bases, V lost 4 bases, and 4 bases had no gene match. This CDR3 reads CASSEWTGGNEKLFF. The CDR3 nucleotides read TGCGCCAGCAGCGAATGGACAGGGGGTAATGAAAAACTGTTTTTT.

The chain employs TRBV5-6 and TRBJ1-2; unclear D gene. The CDR3 is made up of 13 amino acids. V lost 2 bases and J 6 bases, leaving 11 bases between the germline ends. Per germline, CDR1 SGHDT and CDR2 YYEEEE. The CDR3 here is CASSFGHLDGYTF. CDR3 nucleotide sequence: TGTGCCAGCAGCTTTGGGCACCTTGATGGCTACACCTTC. The variable domain in full, with the rest retrieved from reference TRBV5-6 and TRBJ1-2, is DAGVTQSPTHLIKTRGQQVTLRCSPKSGHDTVSWYQQALGQGPQFIFQYYEEEERQRGNFPDRFSGHQFPNYSSELNVNALLLGDSALYLCASSFGHLDGYTFGSGTRLTVV.

This clone was counted a few times. V and J are TRBV6-5 and TRBJ1-2; TRBD1 agrees at 7 bases. V shed 5 bases, J shed 3 bases, and the junction held 6 bases outside the gene matches. From germline, CDR1 is MNHEY and CDR2 SVGAGI. The CDR3 is made up of 14 amino acids. This chain's CDR3 is CASSRDRRHYGYTF. CDR3 nucleotides: TGTGCCAGCAGTCGGGACAGACGACACTATGGCTACACCTTC.

The V gene is TRBV29-1, the J gene TRBJ2-5; 11 bases agree with TRBD1. The CDR3 has 14 residues. Germline V gene lookup returns CDR1 SQVTM and CDR2 ANQGSEA. V was clipped by 3 bases and J by 5 bases; unmatched bases: 5. Here the CDR3 reads CSVEDRGLSETQYF. CDR3 bases: TGCAGCGTTGAGGACAGGGGGCTTAGTGAGACCCAGTACTTC. The full variable domain, its missing parts supplied by reference TRBV29-1 and TRBJ2-5, is SAVISQKPSRDICQRGTSLTIQCQVDSQVTMMFWYRQQPGQSLTLIATANQGSEATYESGFVIDKFPISRPNLTFSTLTVSNMSPEDSSIYLCSVEDRGLSETQYFGPGTRLLVL.

The chain has TRBV27 and TRBJ1-2; 9 nucleotides agree with TRBD1. This CDR3 is 13 amino acids long. V trimming: 6 bases; J trimming: 7 bases; junction bases outside the gene matches: 6. Germline assignment: CDR1 MNHEY and CDR2 SMNVEV (reference sequence). The CDR3 DNA sequence: TGTGCCAGCAGAAATACAGGGGGCGGTGGCTACACCTTC. Protein: CASRNTGGGGYTF.

This chain links TRBV4-1 with TRBJ2-7; 7 bases map to TRBD1. V lost 0 bases to trimming and J lost 2 bases; unmatched junction nucleotides: 4. Germline loops: CDR1 MGHRA, CDR2 YSYEKL. There are 15 residues in the CDR3. The CDR3 DNA is TGCGCCAGCAGCCAAGAGACAGGGAATACCTACGAGCAGTACTTC. It yields the protein CASSQETGNTYEQYF.

Notes on this clone: Other DNA sequences in this specimen translate into the identical CDR3. The rearrangement links TRBV7-2 to TRBJ2-5; D gene uncertain. V lost 6 bases, J lost 1 base, and 12 bases lay in between. The CDR3 is made up of 14 amino acids. Germline CDR1 and CDR2: SGHTA and FQGNSA. The CDR3 DNA is TGTGCCAGCAGTCTTAGGACGGCCCAAGAGACCCAGTACTTC. It yields the protein CASSLRTAQETQYF. Filled out from reference TRBV7-2 and TRBJ2-5, the complete variable domain reads GAGVSQSPSNKVTEKGKDVELRCDPISGHTALYWYRQSLGQGLEFLIYFQGNSAPDKSGLPSDRFSAERTGGSVSTLTIQRTQQEDSAVYLCASSLRTAQETQYFGPGTRLLVL.

The J gene is TRBJ2-3, the V gene TRBV6-5; D uncertain. The CDR3 is 14 residues long. Germline-derived CDR1 and CDR2 are MNHEY and SVGAGI. V lost 2 bases, J lost 0 bases, and 6 bases lay in between. CDR3 DNA: TGTGCCAGCAGTTACAAGACTAGCACAGATACGCAGTATTTT. This gives the protein CASSYKTSTDTQYF.

V usage is TRBV10-1 and J usage is TRBJ2-3, with 7 nucleotides matching TRBD1. The germline gives CDR1 WNHNN, CDR2 SYGVQD (reference sequence). Trimming removed 2 bases from V and 2 bases from J; junction bases left unmatched: 7. The CDR3 spans 16 residues. CDR3 bases: TGCGCCAGCAGTGAGGGGGACAGCTTCATCACAGATACGCAGTATTTT. The encoded protein is CASSEGDSFITDTQYF.